These T cell receptor beta chains were read from a single sample in a study of molecular identifiers for immune sequencing clone quantification. TCRdb reprocessed the PCR reads with MiXCR, giving one entry per CDR3 protein. The sample contains around 480,000 distinct CDR3 sequences, about 22% of which appear only once. The sample taken for sequencing was naive CD8+ T cells from blood, with Jurkat cell RNA spiked in. Receptor source: a human donor in good health. Some libraries in this study had Jurkat cell RNA spiked in. CDR3s include the opening cysteine and the closing phenylalanine or tryptophan. The order of the fields is clone size, D gene, J gene, V gene, CDR3 protein, CDR3 DNA. The D gene is left open where the match is weak. Where a row states a size, it is once, few, many or the class of an expanded clone; other rows omit it.

-	TRBD2	TRBJ2-3	TRBV30	CAWSLGLAASTDTQYF	TGCGCCTGGAGTCTCGGACTAGCGGCTAGCACAGATACGCAGTATTTT
-	-	TRBJ2-3	TRBV6-2/TRBV6-3	CASSLPAGDTQYF	TGTGCCAGCAGCCTTCCCGCGGGAGATACGCAGTATTTT
few	-	TRBJ2-1	TRBV30	CAWSVLGSYNEQFF	TGTGCCTGGAGTGTACTCGGTTCGTACAATGAGCAGTTCTTC
many	-	TRBJ2-7	TRBV5-1	CASSLGQAPYEQYF	TGCGCCAGCAGCTTGGGGCAGGCCCCCTACGAGCAGTACTTC
many	-	TRBJ1-1	TRBV7-9	CASSLAYGFEKTEAFF	TGTGCCAGCAGCTTAGCTTACGGTTTCGAGAAGACTGAAGCTTTCTTT
-	-	TRBJ2-1	TRBV12-3/TRBV12-4	CASGASGQTNYNEQFF	TGTGCCAGCGGGGCGAGCGGACAGACCAACTACAATGAGCAGTTCTTC
-	-	TRBJ1-5	TRBV4-3	CASSQGTGISNQPQHF	TGCGCCAGCAGCCAAGGTACGGGAATTAGCAATCAGCCCCAGCATTTT
-	-	TRBJ1-2	TRBV7-9	CAARRRADYGYTF	TGTGCCGCTCGGCGCAGGGCTGACTATGGCTACACCTTC
many	-	TRBJ1-5	TRBV18	CASSPAGPGYQPQHF	TGTGCCAGCTCACCGGCGGGGCCGGGGTATCAGCCCCAGCATTTT
few	-	TRBJ2-3	TRBV12-3/TRBV12-4	CASSNSTTDTQYF	TGTGCCAGCAGTAACAGCACCACAGATACGCAGTATTTT
many	TRBD1	TRBJ1-1	TRBV4-2	CASSQRQGGYTEAFF	TGTGCCAGCAGCCAAAGGCAGGGGGGGTACACTGAAGCTTTCTTT
few	-	TRBJ2-1	TRBV7-3	CASSTTAGEQFF	TGTGCCAGCAGCACGACCGCCGGCGAGCAGTTCTTC
-	TRBD2	TRBJ2-2	TRBV19	CASIGLAGGIGELFF	TGTGCCAGTATAGGATTGGCGGGAGGTATCGGGGAGCTGTTTTTT
many	TRBD2	TRBJ2-7	TRBV7-9	CASSLVAGAGEQYF	TGTGCCAGCAGCTTAGTAGCGGGAGCGGGCGAGCAGTACTTC
many	-	TRBJ2-5	TRBV7-9	CASSPPNSFQETQYF	TGTGCCAGCAGCCCGCCTAATAGTTTCCAAGAGACCCAGTACTTC
many	-	TRBJ1-1	TRBV25-1	CASSGGEAFF	TGTGCCAGCAGTGGAGGTGAAGCTTTCTTT
few	-	TRBJ1-4	TRBV7-9	CASSSDSENEKLFF	TGTGCCAGCAGCTCGGACAGCGAGAATGAAAAACTGTTTTTT
-	-	TRBJ2-7	TRBV7-2	CASSSDPFWDEQYF	TGTGCCAGCAGCTCAGACCCTTTCTGGGACGAGCAGTACTTC
-	TRBD1	TRBJ1-6	TRBV12-3/TRBV12-4	CASRPDRGWNSPLHF	TGTGCCAGCAGACCCGACAGGGGTTGGAATTCACCCCTCCACTTT
few	TRBD2	TRBJ2-1	TRBV28	CASTRTTSGSWREQFF	TGCGCCAGCACCCGAACGACTAGCGGGAGTTGGCGTGAGCAGTTCTTC
few	-	TRBJ2-7	TRBV4-1	CASSQGGGHNEQYF	TGCGCCAGCAGCCAAGGGGGGGGGCACAACGAGCAGTACTTC
many	TRBD1	TRBJ2-2	TRBV24-1	CATSDPDRGRTGELFF	TGTGCCACCAGTGACCCCGACAGGGGGCGGACCGGGGAGCTGTTTTTT
few	-	TRBJ2-1	TRBV20-1	CSAAGTVSYNEQFF	TGCAGTGCTGCGGGGACTGTCTCCTACAATGAGCAGTTCTTC
many	-	TRBJ2-5	TRBV7-8	CASSPPLGGLQETQYF	TGTGCCAGCAGCCCCCCGTTGGGGGGGCTCCAAGAGACCCAGTACTTC
-	TRBD2	TRBJ2-7	TRBV7-9	CASTTAGGKSYVQYF	TGTGCCAGCACCACCGCGGGGGGCAAATCCTACGTGCAGTACTTC
-	-	TRBJ2-7	TRBV27	CASSCGLPYEQYF	TGTGCCAGCAGCTGTGGCCTCCCCTACGAGCAGTACTTC
-	-	TRBJ2-7	TRBV25-1	CASSGSYLYEQYF	TGTGCCAGCAGTGGATCCTACCTATACGAGCAGTACTTC
few	-	TRBJ1-1	TRBV9	CASSVDAEGTEAFF	TGTGCCAGCAGCGTAGACGCCGAGGGCACTGAAGCTTTCTTT
few	TRBD2	TRBJ2-1	TRBV27	CASSFGAGVYNEQFF	TGTGCCAGCAGTTTCGGAGCGGGGGTTTACAATGAGCAGTTCTTC
-	TRBD1	TRBJ1-2	TRBV13	CASSLGTGGEYGYTF	TGTGCCAGCAGCTTAGGGACAGGGGGCGAGTATGGCTACACCTTC
many	TRBD1	TRBJ2-5	TRBV6-2/TRBV6-3	CASSSPFDRDQETQYF	TGTGCCAGCAGTTCTCCCTTTGACAGGGACCAAGAGACCCAGTACTTC
-	TRBD1	TRBJ2-1	TRBV10-3	CAISDETGVNEQFF	TGTGCCATCAGTGATGAGACAGGGGTGAATGAGCAGTTCTTC
-	-	TRBJ2-5	TRBV7-3	CASSLWGRTSEETQYF	TGTGCCAGCAGCTTATGGGGACGTACGAGTGAGGAGACCCAGTACTTC
many	-	TRBJ1-6	TRBV20-1	CSALRTDRNSPLHF	TGCAGTGCACTAAGGACAGACCGAAATTCACCCCTCCACTTT
many	-	TRBJ2-7	TRBV27	CASSFTGRHEQYF	TGTGCCAGCAGTTTTACAGGGAGGCACGAGCAGTACTTC
many	-	TRBJ2-1	TRBV6-6	CASSYMTSARNEQFF	TGTGCCAGCAGTTACATGACTAGTGCGAGGAATGAGCAGTTCTTC
-	TRBD2	TRBJ2-5	TRBV6-6	CASSWTSGGLQETQYF	TGTGCCAGCAGTTGGACTAGCGGGGGGTTGCAAGAGACCCAGTACTTC
many	-	TRBJ1-1	TRBV27	CASTLKRGVTEAFF	TGTGCCAGCACCCTCAAGAGGGGTGTCACTGAAGCTTTCTTT